This TCR beta chain is drawn from a study of tumor-infiltrating lymphocytes in oesophageal squamous cell carcinoma. MiXCR, run by TCRdb on the PCR reads, gives a single entry per CDR3 protein. The sample carries approximately 12,000 distinct CDR3 sequences, about 60% recorded once. CDR1 is SGHTA and CDR2 is FQGNSA in the germline V gene. The CDR3 totals 11 residues. The rearrangement links TRBV7-2 to TRBJ2-1; TRBD2 is a possible D gene (5 bases). The J call may be faulty, since TRBJ2-7 better matches the DNA end. The TCR sequence derives from a male donor with esophageal squamous cell carcinoma. The sequenced sample was esophageal tumor tissue. The CDR3 region is CANSVSHEQYF. CDR3 sequence (DNA): TGTGCCAATAGCGTTTCCCACGAGCAGTACTTC.